What follows are 10 T cell receptor beta chains derived from one specimen sequenced in a study of T cells after yellow fever vaccination. TCRdb re-called the 5' RACE reads with MiXCR, one entry per CDR3 protein. The table has roughly 520,000 distinct CDR3 sequences, around a fifth seen once. Material: PBMCs, obtained approximately 22 days after the first yellow fever vaccination. All receptors come from a man between 18 and 29 years old who received the YFV17D yellow fever vaccine.

The gene calls are TRBV6-5 and TRBJ1-6; no definite D call. Trimming pared 0 bases from V and 4 bases from J, leaving 13 bases between. The CDR3 runs to 17 residues. CDR1 MNHEY and CDR2 SVGAGI come from the germline V gene. CDR3 DNA: TGTGCCAGCAGTTACTCGAGGGTTTCAGAATATAATTCACCCCTCCACTTT. It codes for CASSYSRVSEYNSPLHF.

The genes are TRBV6-1 and TRBJ2-2; no reliable D call. The germline V and J ends were trimmed by 6 bases and 0 bases, with 14 bases remaining between them. Germline CDR1 and CDR2: MNHNS and SASEGT. There are 16 residues in the CDR3. CDR3 sequence (DNA): TGTGCCAGCAGGCCGAGGCGAAGATCGAACACCGGGGAGCTGTTTTTT. This codes for CASRPRRRSNTGELFF.

The V and J genes are TRBV7-9 and TRBJ2-5; 9 nucleotides line up with TRBD1. Germline V gene lookup returns CDR1 SEHNR and CDR2 FQNEAQ (reference sequence). The CDR3 extends over 15 amino acids. V was pared by 5 bases and J by 5 bases, with 9 bases of the junction left unmatched. CDR3 loop: CASSRGQGIGETQYF. The DNA for the CDR3 is TGTGCCAGCAGCCGAGGACAGGGGATAGGGGAGACCCAGTACTTC.

The DNA for the CDR3 is TGTGCCAGCAGCCCGGCGGGGGACAACTACAATGAGCAGTTCTTC. Its protein product is CASSPAGDNYNEQFF. The gene calls are TRBV12-3 or TRBV12-4 and TRBJ2-1, with a tentative D call TRBD2 (7 bases). V was clipped by 6 bases and J by 3 bases, with 15 bases between them. CDR3 size: 15 residues.

The table lists this clonotype with a few counts. The genes are TRBV20-1 and TRBJ2-7, with D perhaps matching TRBD1 (7 bases). In germline, CDR1 is DFQATT, CDR2 SNEGSKA (reference sequence). The CDR3 is 13 residues long. Trimming stripped 4 bases from V and 2 bases from J, with 12 bases between. Here the CDR3 reads CSATGGYPYEQYF. CDR3 DNA: TGCAGTGCTACAGGGGGGTACCCCTACGAGCAGTACTTC.

This clonotype was recorded once. The chain combines TRBV5-6 with TRBJ2-2, with D tentatively TRBD1 (6 bases). The CDR3 consists of 15 residues. Germline V lookup: CDR1 SGHDT, CDR2 YYEEEE. V dropped 4 bases and J dropped 3 bases, with 13 bases sitting between them. DNA of the CDR3: TGTGCCAGCAGCGTCACAGGGTTGGACACCGGGGAGCTGTTTTTT. Its translation: CASSVTGLDTGELFF.

Here the CDR3 reads CASRNAGGNTEAFF. CDR3 coding DNA: TGTGCCAGCAGGAACGCAGGGGGGAACACTGAAGCTTTCTTT. The rearrangement uses TRBV12-3 or TRBV12-4 and TRBJ1-1; 7 nucleotides match TRBD1. The trim removed 6 bases at V and 1 base at J, leaving 5 bases unmatched. This CDR3 is built from 14 residues.

This clonotype has a handful of counts. In DNA form, the CDR3 reads TGCAGTGCTAGAGCCGGGTCCTATAATTCACCCCTCCACTTT. This translates into CSARAGSYNSPLHF. The chain uses TRBV20-1 and TRBJ1-6; unclear D gene. The CDR3 is 14 amino acids. Germline V CDR1 and CDR2: DFQATT, SNEGSKA (reference sequence). Trimming stripped 1 base from V and 1 base from J, with 5 bases between.

The chain recombines TRBV6-5 with TRBJ1-3, with D possibly matching TRBD1 (6 bases). V lost 2 bases and J lost 1, with 9 bases in between. Germline CDR1 MNHEY, CDR2 SVGAGI. The CDR3 has 15 residues. CDR3 in amino acids: CASSYGGRSGNTIYF. The CDR3 nucleotides read TGTGCCAGCAGTTACGGGGGCAGGTCTGGAAACACCATATATTTT.

This clonotype was counted a few times. This chain joins TRBV10-3 and TRBJ2-1, with 7 nucleotides matching TRBD1. Germline lookup yields CDR1 ENHRY and CDR2 SYGVKD. After removal of 8 bases from V and 5 bases from J, the junction contained 15 bases not matched to a gene. The CDR3 extends over 16 amino acids. CDR3 sequence (DNA): TGTGCCATCCTTGGATTTTCCCGGGACAGAAACAATGAGCAGTTCTTC. Its translation: CAILGFSRDRNNEQFF.